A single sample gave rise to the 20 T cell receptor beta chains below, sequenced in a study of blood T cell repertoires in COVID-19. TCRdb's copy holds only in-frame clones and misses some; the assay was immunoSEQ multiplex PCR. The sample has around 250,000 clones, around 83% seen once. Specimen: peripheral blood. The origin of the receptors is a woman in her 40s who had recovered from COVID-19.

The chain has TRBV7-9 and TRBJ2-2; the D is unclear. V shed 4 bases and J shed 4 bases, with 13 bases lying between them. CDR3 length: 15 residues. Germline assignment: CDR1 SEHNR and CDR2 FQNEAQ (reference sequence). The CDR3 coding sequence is TGTGCCAGCAGCTCAGTATTCCCGCTCACCGGGGAGCTGTTTTTT. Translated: CASSSVFPLTGELFF. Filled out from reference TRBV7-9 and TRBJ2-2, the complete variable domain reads DTGVSQNPRHKITKRGQNVTFRCDPISEHNRLYWYRQTLGQGPEFLTYFQNEAQLEKSRLLSDRFSAERPKGSFSTLEIQRTEQGDSAMYLCASSSVFPLTGELFFGEGSRLTVL.

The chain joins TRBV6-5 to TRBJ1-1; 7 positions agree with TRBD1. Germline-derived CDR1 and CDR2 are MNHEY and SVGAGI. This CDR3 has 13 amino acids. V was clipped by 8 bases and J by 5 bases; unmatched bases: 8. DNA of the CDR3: TGTGCCAGCTACAGGGGTTTAAGAACTGAAGCTTTCTTT. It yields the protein CASYRGLRTEAFF.

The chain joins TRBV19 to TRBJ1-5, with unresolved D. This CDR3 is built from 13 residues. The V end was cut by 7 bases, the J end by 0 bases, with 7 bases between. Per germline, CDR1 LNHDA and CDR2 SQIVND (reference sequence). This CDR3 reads CASTQYSNQPQHF. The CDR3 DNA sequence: TGTGCCAGTACGCAGTATAGCAATCAGCCCCAGCATTTT.

CDR3 in DNA: TGTGCCAGCAGCTTGGACAGGGGCTTATATTCACCCCTCCACTTT. Its protein product is CASSLDRGLYSPLHF. The chain combines TRBV5-4 with TRBJ1-6, with 7 bases identical to TRBD1. Per germline, CDR1 SGHNT and CDR2 YYREEE (reference sequence). CDR3 size: 15 residues. V gave up 0 bases and J gave up 8 bases; unmatched junction bases: 5.

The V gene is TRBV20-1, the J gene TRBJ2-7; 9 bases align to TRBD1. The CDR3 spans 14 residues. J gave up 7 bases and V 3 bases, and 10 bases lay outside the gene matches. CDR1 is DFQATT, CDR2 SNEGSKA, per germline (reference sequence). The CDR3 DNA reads TGCAGTGCTAGTTACGGGACAGGGACGACAGAGCAGTACTTC. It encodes CSASYGTGTTEQYF.

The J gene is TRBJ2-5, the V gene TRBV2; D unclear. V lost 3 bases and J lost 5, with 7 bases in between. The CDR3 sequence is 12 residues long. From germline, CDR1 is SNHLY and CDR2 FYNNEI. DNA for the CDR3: TGTGCCAGCAGTGACAGAGCGGAGACCCAGTACTTC. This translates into CASSDRAETQYF.

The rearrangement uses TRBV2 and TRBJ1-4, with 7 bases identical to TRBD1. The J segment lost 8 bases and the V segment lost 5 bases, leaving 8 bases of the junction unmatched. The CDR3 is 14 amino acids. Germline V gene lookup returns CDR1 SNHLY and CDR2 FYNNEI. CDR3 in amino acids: CASSSQGIGEKLFF. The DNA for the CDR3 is TGTGCCAGCAGTTCACAGGGGATAGGAGAAAAACTGTTTTTT. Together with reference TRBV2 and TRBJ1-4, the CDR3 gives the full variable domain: EPEVTQTPSHQVTQMGQEVILRCVPISNHLYFYWYRQILGQKVEFLVSFYNNEISEKSEIFDDQFSVERPDGSNFTLKIRSTKLEDSAMYFCASSSQGIGEKLFFGSGTQLSVL.

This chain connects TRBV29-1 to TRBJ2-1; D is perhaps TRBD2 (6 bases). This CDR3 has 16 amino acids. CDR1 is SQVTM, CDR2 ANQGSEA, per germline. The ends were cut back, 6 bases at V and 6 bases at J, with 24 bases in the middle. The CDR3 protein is CSVRIGAGSVFNEQFF. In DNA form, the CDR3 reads TGCAGCGTACGAATAGGGGCGGGGTCGGTATTCAATGAGCAGTTCTTC.

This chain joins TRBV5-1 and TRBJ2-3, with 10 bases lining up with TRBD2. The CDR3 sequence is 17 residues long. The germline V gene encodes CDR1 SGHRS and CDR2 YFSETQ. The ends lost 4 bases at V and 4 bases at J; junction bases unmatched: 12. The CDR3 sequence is CASSARPSGGGADTQYF. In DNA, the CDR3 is TGCGCCAGCAGCGCTCGTCCTAGCGGGGGTGGCGCAGATACGCAGTATTTT. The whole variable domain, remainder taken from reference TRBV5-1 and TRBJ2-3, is KAGVTQTPRYLIKTRGQQVTLSCSPISGHRSVSWYQQTPGQGLQFLFEYFSETQRNKGNFPGRFSGRQFSNSRSEMNVSTLELGDSALYLCASSARPSGGGADTQYFGPGTRLTVL.

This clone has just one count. The CDR3 protein is CASSPTGYYNSPLHF. For the CDR3, the DNA is TGTGCCAGCAGCCCAACAGGGTACTATAATTCACCCCTCCACTTT. V and J are TRBV11-2 and TRBJ1-6, with D possibly matching TRBD1 (6 bases). The CDR3 is made up of 15 amino acids. V dropped 5 bases and J dropped 3 bases, with 11 bases sitting between them. Germline CDR1 and CDR2: SGHAT and FQNNGV.

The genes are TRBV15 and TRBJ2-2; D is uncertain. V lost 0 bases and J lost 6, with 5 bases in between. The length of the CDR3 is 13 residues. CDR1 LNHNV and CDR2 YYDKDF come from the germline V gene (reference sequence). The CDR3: CATSRDPSGELFF. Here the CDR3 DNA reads TGTGCCACCAGCAGAGATCCGTCCGGGGAGCTGTTTTTT.

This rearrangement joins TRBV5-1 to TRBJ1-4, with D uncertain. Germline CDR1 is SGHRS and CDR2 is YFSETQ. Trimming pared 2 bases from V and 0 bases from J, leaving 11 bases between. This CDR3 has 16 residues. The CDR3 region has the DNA TGCGCCAGCAGCTTTGGGAGTTCTGCAACTAATGAAAAACTGTTTTTT. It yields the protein CASSFGSSATNEKLFF.

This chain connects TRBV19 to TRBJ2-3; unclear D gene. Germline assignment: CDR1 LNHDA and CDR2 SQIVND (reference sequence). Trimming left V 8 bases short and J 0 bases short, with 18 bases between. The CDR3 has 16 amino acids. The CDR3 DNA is TGTGCCAGTGGCCCCTTCCCCTTATTTAGCACAGATACGCAGTATTTT. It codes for CASGPFPLFSTDTQYF.

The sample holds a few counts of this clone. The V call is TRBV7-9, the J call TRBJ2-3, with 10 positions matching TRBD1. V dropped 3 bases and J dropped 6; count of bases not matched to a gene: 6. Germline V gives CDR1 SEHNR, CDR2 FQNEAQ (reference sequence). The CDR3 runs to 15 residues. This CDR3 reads CASSFGQGELDTQYF. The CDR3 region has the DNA TGTGCCAGCAGCTTCGGACAGGGGGAATTGGATACGCAGTATTTT.

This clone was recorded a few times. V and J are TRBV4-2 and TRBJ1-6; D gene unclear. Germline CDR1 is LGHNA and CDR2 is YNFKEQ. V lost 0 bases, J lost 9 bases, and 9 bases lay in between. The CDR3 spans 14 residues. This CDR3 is CASSQEERSSPLHF. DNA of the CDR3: TGTGCCAGCAGCCAAGAAGAAAGGAGTTCACCCCTCCACTTT.

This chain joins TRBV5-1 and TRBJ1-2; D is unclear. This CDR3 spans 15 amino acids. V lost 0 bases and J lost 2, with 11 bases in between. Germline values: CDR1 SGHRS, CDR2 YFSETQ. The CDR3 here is CASSLAPGGNYGYTF. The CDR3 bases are TGCGCCAGCAGCTTGGCCCCGGGTGGGAACTATGGCTACACCTTC.

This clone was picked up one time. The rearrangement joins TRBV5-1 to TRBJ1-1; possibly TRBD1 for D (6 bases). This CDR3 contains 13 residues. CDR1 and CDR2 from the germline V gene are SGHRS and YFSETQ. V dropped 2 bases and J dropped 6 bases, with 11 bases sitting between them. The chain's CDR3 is CASSFASGAEAFF. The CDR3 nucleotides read TGCGCCAGCAGCTTCGCTTCAGGGGCTGAAGCTTTCTTT. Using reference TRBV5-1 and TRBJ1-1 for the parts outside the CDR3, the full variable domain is KAGVTQTPRYLIKTRGQQVTLSCSPISGHRSVSWYQQTPGQGLQFLFEYFSETQRNKGNFPGRFSGRQFSNSRSEMNVSTLELGDSALYLCASSFASGAEAFFGQGTRLTVV.

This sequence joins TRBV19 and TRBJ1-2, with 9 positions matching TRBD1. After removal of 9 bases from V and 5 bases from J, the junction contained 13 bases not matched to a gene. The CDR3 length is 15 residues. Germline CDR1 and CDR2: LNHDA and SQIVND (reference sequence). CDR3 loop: CASNAPGTGNYGYTF. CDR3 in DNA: TGTGCCAGCAATGCTCCCGGGACAGGGAATTATGGCTACACCTTC.

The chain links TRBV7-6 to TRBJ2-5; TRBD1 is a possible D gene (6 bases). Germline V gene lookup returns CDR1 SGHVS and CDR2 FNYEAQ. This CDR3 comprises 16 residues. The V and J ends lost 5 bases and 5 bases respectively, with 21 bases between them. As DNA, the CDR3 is TGTGCCAGCAGCGGGGACACCGCCCCATGGATGGAGACCCAGTACTTC. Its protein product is CASSGDTAPWMETQYF.

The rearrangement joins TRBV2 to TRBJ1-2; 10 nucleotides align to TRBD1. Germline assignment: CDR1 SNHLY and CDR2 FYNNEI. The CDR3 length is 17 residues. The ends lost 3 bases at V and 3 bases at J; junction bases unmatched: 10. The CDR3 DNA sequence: TGTGCCAGCAGTGACCCGGGACAGGGGTCGTACGACTATGGCTACACCTTC. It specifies CASSDPGQGSYDYGYTF.